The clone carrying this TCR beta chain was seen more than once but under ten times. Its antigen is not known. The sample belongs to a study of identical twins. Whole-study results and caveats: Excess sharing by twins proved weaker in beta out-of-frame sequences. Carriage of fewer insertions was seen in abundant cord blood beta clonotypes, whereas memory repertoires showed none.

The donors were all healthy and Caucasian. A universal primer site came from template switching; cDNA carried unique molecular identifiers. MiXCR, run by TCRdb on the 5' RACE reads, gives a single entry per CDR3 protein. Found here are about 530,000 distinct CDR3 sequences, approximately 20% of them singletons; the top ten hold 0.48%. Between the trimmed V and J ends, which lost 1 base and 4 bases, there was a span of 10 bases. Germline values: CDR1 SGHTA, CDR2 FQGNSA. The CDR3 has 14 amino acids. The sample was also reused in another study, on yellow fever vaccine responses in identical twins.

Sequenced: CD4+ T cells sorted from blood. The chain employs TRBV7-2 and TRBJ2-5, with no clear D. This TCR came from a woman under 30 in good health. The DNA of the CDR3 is TGTGCCAGCAGCTTAGGTTTCGAGCGAGAGACCCAGTACTTC. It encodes CASSLGFERETQYF. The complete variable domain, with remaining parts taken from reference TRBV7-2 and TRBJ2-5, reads GAGVSQSPSNKVTEKGKDVELRCDPISGHTALYWYRQSLGQGLEFLIYFQGNSAPDKSGLPSDRFSAERTGGSVSTLTIQRTQQEDSAVYLCASSLGFERETQYFGPGTRLLVL.